This T cell receptor (beta chain) was recovered during a study of shared clonotypes between healthy human individuals. Study at large: Used for every donor were three CD4 naive, three CD4 memory, two CD8 naive and one CD8 memory plate.

Study findings and constraints: Of the naive CD4 clonotypes, about 5% were shared across several donors.

It was CD45RO-negative cells, positively selected for CCR7, that made up naive CD8 cells, with terminally differentiated effector memory CD45RA+ cells excluded. The donor cohort consisted entirely of Caucasian adults residing in Nashville, Tennessee. With regard to this clone: Its antigen is not identified.

In germline, CDR1 is SQVTM, CDR2 ANQGSEA. Trimming pared 0 bases from V and 1 base from J, leaving 9 bases between. CDR3 length: 14 residues. Data came from immunoSEQ multiplex PCR; TCRdb stores just in-frame clones and leaves some out. The repertoire holds about 2 million clones, with approximately 94% as singletons. The sequencing input was naive CD8+ T cells sorted from blood. The receptor was derived from a man between 18 and 29 years old in good health. The rearrangement joins TRBV29-1 to TRBJ2-5; D not resolved. DNA for the CDR3: TGCAGCGTTGAAGATGAGAGGTTCCAAGAGACCCAGTACTTC. Translating gives CSVEDERFQETQYF.